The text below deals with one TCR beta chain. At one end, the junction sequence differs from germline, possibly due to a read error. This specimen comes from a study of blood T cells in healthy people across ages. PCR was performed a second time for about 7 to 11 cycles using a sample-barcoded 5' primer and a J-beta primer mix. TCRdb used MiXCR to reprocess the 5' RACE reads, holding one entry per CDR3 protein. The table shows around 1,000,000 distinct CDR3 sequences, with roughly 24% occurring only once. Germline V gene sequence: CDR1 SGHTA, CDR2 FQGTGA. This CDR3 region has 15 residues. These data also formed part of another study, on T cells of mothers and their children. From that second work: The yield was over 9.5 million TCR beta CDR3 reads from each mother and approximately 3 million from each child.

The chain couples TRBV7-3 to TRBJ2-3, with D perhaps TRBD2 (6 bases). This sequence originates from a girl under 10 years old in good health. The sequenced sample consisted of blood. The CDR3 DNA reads TGTACCAGCAGCTTACAGTCGGGAGAGGCAGATACGCAGTATTTT. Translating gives CTSSLQSGEADTQYF.